This TCR beta chain emerged from a study of spatial heterogeneity in lung cancer. Whole-study context: Detected beta-chain sequences consistently exceeded alpha-chain sequences. The library had UMIs, and each TCR and UMI pair averaged more than ten raw reads.

Each TCR cDNA molecule carried a unique molecular identifier. From the 5' RACE reads, TCRdb called clonotypes with MiXCR, one entry per CDR3 protein. The top ten hold less than 45% of the sample, which has about 13,000 distinct CDR3 sequences, around 5% seen once. The length of the CDR3 is 14 residues. Time point specified: sample taken at primary tumor resection. Whole RNA obtained from tumor, nontumor lung or frozen PBMC underwent sequencing without sorting. The donors, more than 55 patients with untreated early-stage non-small cell lung cancer, provided the samples. This clonotype was seen many times. A library made for alpha chains picked up this beta chain off target, so its size means little.

This TCR was sampled from a human donor with early-stage non-small cell lung cancer. The starting material was lung tumor tissue, obtained at surgery. The V and J genes are TRBV21-1 and TRBJ2-1; TRBD1 is taken as the D call from the table, unchecked against the DNA. TRBV21-1 counts as a pseudogene. Here the CDR3 DNA reads TGTGCCAGCAGCAGCCCCGATCGTGACAATGAGCAGTTCTTC. Translating it yields CASSSPDRDNEQFF.